This T cell receptor beta chain was documented in a study of blood T cell repertoires in COVID-19. About the study: Material from acute and convalescent COVID-19 was sourced from the United States, Italy and Spain. Sample material is recorded as cDNA or gDNA derived from T cells, B-cell-depleted T cells, or PBMCs.

Authors' processing steps: Estimation of nucleated cell counts was performed using reference gene primer amplification. Assay used: immunoSEQ multiplex PCR; TCRdb lists only in-frame clones, some missing. That table gives V, J and clone size, and the DNA gave D and trimming. The sample yields around 150,000 clones, around 83% seen once. Germline V gene data show CDR1 as MDHEN and CDR2 as SYDVKM. V gave up 6 bases and J gave up 0 bases, with 8 bases separating them. This CDR3 is 13 amino acids long. This clonotype was obtained from a man in his forties or fifties with acute or convalescent COVID-19. The sequencing input was peripheral blood. V is TRBV28 and J is TRBJ1-1; perhaps TRBD1 as D (5 bases). In DNA, the CDR3 is TGTGCCAGCAGATGGGACTTGAACACTGAAGCTTTCTTT. Encoded protein: CASRWDLNTEAFF.